The sample holds many counts of the clone carrying this TCR beta chain. Its antigen is not known. Germline is not matched at one junction end, which may reflect a read error. The CDR3 has 11 residues. Germline loops: CDR1 SEHNR, CDR2 FQNEAQ (reference sequence). This sample stems from a study of T-cell reconstitution after alpha-beta-depleted transplantation in children. Overall study results and limits: It was newly produced T cells that mostly accounted for T-cell counts and diversity one year after transplant. Several hundred expanded graft clones reportedly supplied alpha-beta T cells about two months after transplant.

A TCRbeta library incorporating unique molecular identifiers was prepared. MiXCR was run by TCRdb on the PCR reads, yielding one entry per CDR3 protein. The repertoire holds approximately 99,000 distinct CDR3 sequences, with approximately 6.4% as singletons. The sample here was PBMCs, mostly from graft donor cells, taken 360 days after TCRalphabeta/CD19-depleted stem cell transplant. This sequence originates from a male patient aged 2 to 9 who had a stem cell transplant for acute lymphoblastic leukemia, so the T cells may come from the graft donor. J is TRBJ1-2 and V is TRBV7-9, with TRBD1 matching 10 bases. The CDR3 bases are TGTGCCAGCACTTCGGGGACAGGGGTCTCCTTC. This translates into CASTSGTGVSF.